The 15 T cell receptor beta chains given below trace back to one sample, sequenced in a study of identical twins. TCRdb ran MiXCR on the 5' RACE reads and lists one entry per CDR3 protein. This sample has about 690,000 distinct CDR3 sequences, with about 20% found just once. These data also featured in a second study, about T cells expressing NK-cell markers.

The sequencing sample was made of PBMCs. These receptors originate from a woman aged 18-29 years in good health.

The chain recombines TRBV4-1 with TRBJ2-7; tentatively, D is TRBD1 or TRBD2 (5 bases each). The V end was cut by 1 base, the J end by 2 bases, with 24 bases between. The germline V gene encodes CDR1 MGHRA and CDR2 YSYEKL. The CDR3 has 19 residues. This chain's CDR3 is CASSQGGNLWGTDAYEQYF. The CDR3 DNA reads as TGCGCCAGCAGCCAAGGCGGTAATTTATGGGGGACGGATGCCTACGAGCAGTACTTC.

The chain is built from TRBV7-6 and TRBJ2-2; the D is unclear. Germline V gene data show CDR1 as SGHVS and CDR2 as FNYEAQ. The CDR3 length is 15 residues. V dropped 2 bases and J dropped 2 bases, with 9 bases sitting between them. The CDR3 coding sequence is TGTGCCAGCAGCTTAATCCTCAGTAACACCGGGGAGCTGTTTTTT. Translating gives CASSLILSNTGELFF.

This clonotype was detected only a few times. The V gene is TRBV6-1, the J gene TRBJ2-7; possible D gene TRBD2, 6 bases. Germline-derived CDR1 and CDR2 are MNHNS and SASEGT. This CDR3 is 12 amino acids long. V was clipped by 6 bases and J by 3 bases, with 9 bases between them. The CDR3 DNA sequence: TGTGCCAGCAGCCGGGAGATCTACGAGCAGTACTTC. It specifies CASSREIYEQYF.

This clonotype turned up a few times. V is TRBV2 and J is TRBJ1-1; no reliable D call. Germline lookup yields CDR1 SNHLY and CDR2 FYNNEI. The CDR3 spans 13 residues. V lost 6 bases to trimming and J lost 1 base, with 9 bases between them. The DNA of the CDR3 is TGTGCCAGCAGCGGAACAAGGAACACTGAAGCTTTCTTT. Translating gives CASSGTRNTEAFF.

Only a few counts were recorded for this clonotype. The chain recombines TRBV12-3 or TRBV12-4 with TRBJ2-1, with TRBD2 matching over 10 bases. Unmatched junction bases numbered 7, after V lost 6 bases and J lost 5 bases. This CDR3 spans 15 amino acids. DNA of the CDR3: TGTGCCAGCAGGGTAGGACTAGCGGCCAACAATGAGCAGTTCTTC. It codes for CASRVGLAANNEQFF.

This clonotype was observed a few times. The CDR3 is CASSLTDPWGQYF. The CDR3 coding sequence is TGTGCCAGCAGTTTAACCGACCCGTGGGGGCAGTATTTT. The chain employs TRBV27 and TRBJ2-3; D call uncertain. V lost 2 bases, J lost 11 bases, and 14 bases lay in between. Per the germline V gene, CDR1 is MNHEY and CDR2 is SMNVEV (reference sequence). The CDR3 extends over 13 amino acids.

This clonotype was seen more than once but under ten times. The gene calls are TRBV6-1 and TRBJ2-7; D is ambiguous. The V gene lost 1 base and the J gene lost 7 bases, with 11 bases spanning the gap. Germline V lookup: CDR1 MNHNS, CDR2 SASEGT. The CDR3 runs 13 residues. CDR3 DNA: TGTGCCAGCAGTGAAGGCCCCCCGGAGGAGCAGTACTTC. Translating gives CASSEGPPEEQYF.

The chain is built from TRBV11-1 and TRBJ2-5, with TRBD2 matching over 14 bases. From germline, CDR1 is SGHAT and CDR2 FQDESV (reference sequence). This CDR3 comprises 20 residues. The ends lost 3 bases at V and 2 bases at J; junction bases unmatched: 14. The DNA for the CDR3 is TGTGCCAGCAGCTTGGGACTAGCGGGGGCCCCCCTCTCGCGACAAGAGACCCAGTACTTC. It is translated as CASSLGLAGAPLSRQETQYF.

The sample holds a few counts of this clonotype. The chain uses TRBV20-1 and TRBJ2-3; D unresolved. V was pared by 0 bases and J by 1 base, with 5 bases between. This CDR3 region has 13 residues. Germline assignment: CDR1 DFQATT and CDR2 SNEGSKA (reference sequence). In DNA, the CDR3 is TGCAGTGCTAGAGATCATGGCACAGATACGCAGTATTTT. It codes for CSARDHGTDTQYF.

The table lists this clonotype with a few counts. The chain couples TRBV19 to TRBJ2-1; 9 bases fit TRBD2. This CDR3 contains 16 residues. V trimming: 5 bases; J trimming: 4 bases; junction bases outside the gene matches: 9. In germline, CDR1 is LNHDA, CDR2 SQIVND (reference sequence). CDR3 loop: CASSALAGPSYNEQFF. CDR3 DNA sequence: TGTGCCAGTAGTGCTCTAGCGGGACCGTCTTACAATGAGCAGTTCTTC.

V and J are TRBV6-1 and TRBJ2-3; 7 bases fit TRBD1. From germline, CDR1 is MNHNS and CDR2 SASEGT. V gave up 6 bases and J gave up 0 bases; unmatched junction bases: 6. CDR3 size: 15 residues. CDR3: CASRPTGPSTDTQYF. The DNA of the CDR3 is TGTGCCAGCAGGCCGACAGGGCCAAGCACAGATACGCAGTATTTT.

This clonotype has more than one count but fewer than ten. The rearrangement uses TRBV12-3 or TRBV12-4 and TRBJ2-3; 9 positions match TRBD2. With V trimmed by 2 bases and J by 0 bases, 6 bases remained unmatched. CDR3 size: 17 residues. This chain's CDR3 is CASSLRREGWSTDTQYF. The CDR3 DNA reads TGTGCCAGCAGTTTAAGGCGGGAGGGTTGGAGCACAGATACGCAGTATTTT.

The gene calls are TRBV20-1 and TRBJ1-1; unclear D gene. V lost 0 bases, J lost 0 bases, and 8 bases lay in between. Germline assignment: CDR1 DFQATT and CDR2 SNEGSKA (reference sequence). CDR3 length: 14 residues. The CDR3 is CSARDHWVNTEAFF. The CDR3 DNA reads as TGCAGTGCTAGAGATCATTGGGTGAACACTGAAGCTTTCTTT.

The chain is built from TRBV3-1 and TRBJ2-7, with a weak D call TRBD1 (5 bases). Germline assignment: CDR1 LGHDT and CDR2 YNNKEL (reference sequence). Trimming stripped 3 bases from V and 6 bases from J, with 9 bases between. The CDR3 length is 12 residues. As DNA, the CDR3 is TGTGCCAGCAGCCACGCCAGGGCCGAGCAGTACTTC. It yields the protein CASSHARAEQYF.

This clonotype turned up a few times. This chain uses TRBV6-5 with TRBJ2-1, with D tentatively TRBD2 (7 bases). Germline CDR1 and CDR2: MNHEY and SVGAGI. The V end was cut by 2 bases, the J end by 1 base, with 12 bases between. This CDR3 is 16 amino acids long. The CDR3, as DNA: TGTGCCAGCAGTTACGGGGGGGCGGGGTCCTACAATGAGCAGTTCTTC. It translates to CASSYGGAGSYNEQFF.